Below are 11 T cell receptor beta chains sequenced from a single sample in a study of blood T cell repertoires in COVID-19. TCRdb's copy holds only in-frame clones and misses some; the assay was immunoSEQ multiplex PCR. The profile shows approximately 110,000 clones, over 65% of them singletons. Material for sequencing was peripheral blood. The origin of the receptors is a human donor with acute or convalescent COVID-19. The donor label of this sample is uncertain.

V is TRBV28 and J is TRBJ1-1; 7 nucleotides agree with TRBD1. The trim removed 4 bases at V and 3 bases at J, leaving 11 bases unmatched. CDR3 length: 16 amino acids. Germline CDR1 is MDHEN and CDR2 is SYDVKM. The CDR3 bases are TGTGCCAGCAGTTCACCCTTCGGAGGGGGCGACACTGAAGCTTTCTTT. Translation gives CASSSPFGGGDTEAFF.

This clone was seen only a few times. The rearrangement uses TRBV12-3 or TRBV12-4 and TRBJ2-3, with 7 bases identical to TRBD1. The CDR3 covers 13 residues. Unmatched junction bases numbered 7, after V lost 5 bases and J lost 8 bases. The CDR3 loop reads CASSPDRAGTQYF. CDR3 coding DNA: TGTGCCAGCAGTCCTGACAGGGCGGGTACGCAGTATTTT.

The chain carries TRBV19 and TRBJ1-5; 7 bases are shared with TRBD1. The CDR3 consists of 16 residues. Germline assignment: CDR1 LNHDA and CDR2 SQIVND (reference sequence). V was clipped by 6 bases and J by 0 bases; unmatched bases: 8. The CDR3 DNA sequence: TGTGCCAGTAGGCCGGGGACAGACTATAGCAATCAGCCCCAGCATTTT. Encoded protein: CASRPGTDYSNQPQHF.

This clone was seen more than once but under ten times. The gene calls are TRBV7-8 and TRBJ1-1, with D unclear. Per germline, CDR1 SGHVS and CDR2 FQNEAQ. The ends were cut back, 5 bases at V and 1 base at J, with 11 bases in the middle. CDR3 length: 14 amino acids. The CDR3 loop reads CASSPLPGNTEAFF. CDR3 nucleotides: TGTGCCAGCAGCCCTCTTCCAGGGAACACTGAAGCTTTCTTT.

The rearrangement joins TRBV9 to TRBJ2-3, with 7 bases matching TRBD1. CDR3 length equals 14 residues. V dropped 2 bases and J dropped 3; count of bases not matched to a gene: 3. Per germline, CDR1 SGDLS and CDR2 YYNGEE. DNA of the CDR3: TGTGCCAGCAGCGTGGGCAGGGGGACAGATACGCAGTATTTT. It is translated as CASSVGRGTDTQYF.

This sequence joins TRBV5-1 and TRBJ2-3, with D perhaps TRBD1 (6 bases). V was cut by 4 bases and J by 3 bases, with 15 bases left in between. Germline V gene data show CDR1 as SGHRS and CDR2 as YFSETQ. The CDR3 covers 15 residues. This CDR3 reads CASSLNREITDTQYF. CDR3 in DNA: TGCGCCAGCAGCCTAAACAGGGAAATTACAGATACGCAGTATTTT.

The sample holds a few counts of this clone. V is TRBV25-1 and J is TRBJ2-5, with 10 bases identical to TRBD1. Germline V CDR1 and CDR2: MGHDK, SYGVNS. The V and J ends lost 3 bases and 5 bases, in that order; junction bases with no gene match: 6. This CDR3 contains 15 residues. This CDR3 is CASSETGTGVETQYF. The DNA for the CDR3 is TGTGCCAGCAGTGAGACGGGGACAGGGGTGGAGACCCAGTACTTC.

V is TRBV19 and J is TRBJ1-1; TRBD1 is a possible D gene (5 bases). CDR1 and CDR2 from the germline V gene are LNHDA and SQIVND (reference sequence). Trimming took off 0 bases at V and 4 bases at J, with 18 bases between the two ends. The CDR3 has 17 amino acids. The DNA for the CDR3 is TGTGCCAGTAGTATAGATGGTGGTATAGGGGCAGGCACTGAAGCTTTCTTT. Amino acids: CASSIDGGIGAGTEAFF. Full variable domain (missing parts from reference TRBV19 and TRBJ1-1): DGGITQSPKYLFRKEGQNVTLSCEQNLNHDAMYWYRQDPGQGLRLIYYSQIVNDFQKGDIAEGYSVSREKKESFPLTVTSAQKNPTAFYLCASSIDGGIGAGTEAFFGQGTRLTVV.

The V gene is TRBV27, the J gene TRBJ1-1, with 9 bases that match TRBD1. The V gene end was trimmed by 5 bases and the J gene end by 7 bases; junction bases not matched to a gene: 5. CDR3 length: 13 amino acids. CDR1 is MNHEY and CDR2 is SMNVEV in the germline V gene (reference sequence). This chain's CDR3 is CASSLGQGNEAFF. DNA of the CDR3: TGTGCCAGCAGTCTAGGACAGGGGAATGAAGCTTTCTTT.

The DNA for the CDR3 is TGTGCCAGCTCTCCGGGACACACAACCTCGACTGAAAAACTGTTTTTT. Encoded protein: CASSPGHTTSTEKLFF. This chain connects TRBV2 to TRBJ1-4, with D perhaps TRBD1 (6 bases). Germline V gives CDR1 SNHLY, CDR2 FYNNEI. V was shortened by 8 bases and J by 7 bases, with 23 bases between the two germline ends. This CDR3 is 16 amino acids long.

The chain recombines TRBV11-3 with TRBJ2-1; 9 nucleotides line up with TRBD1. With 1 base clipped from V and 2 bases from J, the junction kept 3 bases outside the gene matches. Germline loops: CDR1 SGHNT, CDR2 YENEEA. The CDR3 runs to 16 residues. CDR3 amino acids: CASSLGGQGPYNEQFF. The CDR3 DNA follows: TGTGCCAGCAGCTTAGGGGGACAGGGACCCTACAATGAGCAGTTCTTC.